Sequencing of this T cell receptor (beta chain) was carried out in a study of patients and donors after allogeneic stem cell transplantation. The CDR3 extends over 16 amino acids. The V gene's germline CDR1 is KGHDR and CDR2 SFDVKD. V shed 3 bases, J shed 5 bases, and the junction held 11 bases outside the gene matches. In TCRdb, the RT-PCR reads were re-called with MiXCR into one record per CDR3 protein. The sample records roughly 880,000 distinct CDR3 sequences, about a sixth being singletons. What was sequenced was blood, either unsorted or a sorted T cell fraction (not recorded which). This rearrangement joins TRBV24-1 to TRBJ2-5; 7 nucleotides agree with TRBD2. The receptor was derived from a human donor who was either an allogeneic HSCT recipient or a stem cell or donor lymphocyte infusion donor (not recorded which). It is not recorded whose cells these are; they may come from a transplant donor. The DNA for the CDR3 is TGTGCCACCAGTGATCCGCAGGGAGGGCCGGATGAGACCCAGTACTTC. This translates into CATSDPQGGPDETQYF.